The clone carrying this T cell receptor beta chain has a handful of counts. Its target is not known. TCRdb redid the calling of the RT-PCR reads with MiXCR, one entry per CDR3 protein. The data show under 550,000 distinct CDR3 sequences, 7.6% seen once. There are 15 residues in the CDR3. V was pared by 5 bases and J by 2 bases, with 4 bases of the junction left unmatched. Germline CDR1 and CDR2: SGHNT and YENEEA. The record originates from a study of response to subunit inactivated influenza vaccine. The study's findings and limits: It was the authors' suggestion that each seasonal influenza vaccination recruits few new T cells.

The sample in question was PBMCs from blood, obtained around 25 months after vaccination. This receptor was identified in a man between 50 and 69 years old who received an inactivated influenza vaccine. The V call is TRBV11-3, the J call TRBJ2-1, with 9 nucleotides matching TRBD2. For the CDR3, the DNA is TGTGCCAGCAGCCCTAGCGGGGTGACCTACAATGAGCAGTTCTTC. Translation: CASSPSGVTYNEQFF.